This T cell receptor (beta chain) was sequenced in a study of neurological immune-mediated disorders. In its sample, this clonotype was seen many times. Its antigen is unknown. Study outcomes and limitations: Multiple sclerosis was found to have the least TCR clonal expansion, below healthy controls, and HTLV-1-associated myelopathy the most.

By 5'RACE with 10-nucleotide random UMIs, the cDNA was made. A single record per CDR3 protein comes from TCRdb applying MiXCR to the 5' RACE reads. Here the sample spans more than 15,000 distinct CDR3 sequences, 14% being singletons. Each sorted-subset library came from approximately 940,000 CD4+ or CD8+ T cells. Germline assignment: CDR1 DFQATT and CDR2 SNEGSKA (reference sequence). Trimming removed 0 bases from V and 6 bases from J, with 14 bases in between. The CDR3 totals 15 residues. The sample was CD4+ T cells from blood. The receptor comes from a woman aged 55-69 years with HTLV-1-associated myelopathy (HAM/TSP). V gene TRBV20-1 combines with J gene TRBJ1-4; possibly TRBD1 for D (6 bases). In nucleotides, the CDR3 is TGCAGTGCTAGAGATTCGGGGGGCGGTGATGAAAAACTGTTTTTT. It translates to CSARDSGGGDEKLFF.